This paragraph covers one T cell receptor (beta chain) sequence. The sample originates from a study of blood T cell repertoires in COVID-19. Across the study: COVID-19 samples from acute and convalescent phases originated in the United States, Italy and Spain. From T cells, B-cell-depleted T cells, or PBMCs came the material, which was cDNA or gDNA.

This CDR3 comprises 16 residues. Trimming stripped 1 base from V and 4 bases from J, with 17 bases between. CDR1 and CDR2 from the germline V gene are SGHNT and YYREEE (reference sequence). Authors' analysis steps: Amplification of reference gene primers provided the estimated nucleated cell counts. Sequencing used immunoSEQ multiplex PCR; TCRdb keeps in-frame clones, though not all of them. Clone size and the V and J calls come from that table; the DNA yielded D and trimming. The sample consists of about 230,000 clones, 81% of them appearing once. The genes are TRBV5-4 and TRBJ1-2; D is unresolved. Sequences were obtained from peripheral blood. The TCR comes from a woman of 80 years or more with acute or convalescent COVID-19. The CDR3 sequence is CASSLIVTRLSYGYTF. The CDR3 DNA is TGTGCCAGCAGCTTGATCGTCACCCGGTTATCCTATGGCTACACCTTC. The full variable domain, rest sourced from reference TRBV5-4 and TRBJ1-2, is ETGVTQSPTHLIKTRGQQVTLRCSSQSGHNTVSWYQQALGQGPQFIFQYYREEENGRGNFPPRFSGLQFPNYSSELNVNALELDDSALYLCASSLIVTRLSYGYTFGSGTRLTVV.